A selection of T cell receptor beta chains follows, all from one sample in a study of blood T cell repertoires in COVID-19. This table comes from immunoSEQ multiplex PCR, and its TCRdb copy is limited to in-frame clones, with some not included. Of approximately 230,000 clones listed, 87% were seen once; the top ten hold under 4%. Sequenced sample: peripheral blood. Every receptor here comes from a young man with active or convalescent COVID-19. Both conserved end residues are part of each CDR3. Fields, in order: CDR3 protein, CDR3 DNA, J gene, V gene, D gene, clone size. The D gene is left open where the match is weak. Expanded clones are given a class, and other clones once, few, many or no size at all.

CASSLQAYEQYF,TGTGCCAGCAGCTTACAGGCCTACGAGCAGTACTTC,TRBJ2-7,TRBV28,-,-
CASSQTVLSSDNSPLHF,TGTGCCAGTAGCCAGACAGTTTTAAGCTCGGATAATTCACCCCTCCACTTT,TRBJ1-6,TRBV19,-,-
CASSIGGQGRTTFF,TGTGCCAGTAGTATAGGCGGACAGGGGCGGACGACTTTCTTT,TRBJ1-1,TRBV19,TRBD1,-
CASSLEWGNPSDTIYF,TGTGCCAGCAGCTTAGAATGGGGGAATCCTAGCGACACCATATATTTT,TRBJ1-3,TRBV7-8,-,-
CASSRIDRGQREQYF,TGTGCCAGCAGTCGAATTGACAGGGGGCAAAGAGAGCAGTACTTC,TRBJ2-7,TRBV7-9,TRBD1,-
CASSLLLGNTDTQYF,TGTGCCAGCAGCTTGCTTCTCGGGAACACAGATACGCAGTATTTT,TRBJ2-3,TRBV5-6,-,-
CASSATSRIMNTEAFF,TGTGCCAGCAGCGCGACAAGTCGGATCATGAACACTGAAGCTTTCTTT,TRBJ1-1,TRBV7-8,-,-
CATSDLPAGGSYNEQFF,TGTGCCACCAGTGATTTGCCAGCGGGAGGGTCCTACAATGAGCAGTTCTTC,TRBJ2-1,TRBV24-1,TRBD2,-
CASSHRGVYEQYF,TGTGCCAGCAGCCACAGGGGTGTCTACGAGCAGTACTTC,TRBJ2-7,TRBV6-5,TRBD1,-
CASSSTGQVSTEAFF,TGTGCCAGCAGTTCAACAGGGCAGGTGAGCACTGAAGCTTTCTTT,TRBJ1-1,TRBV28,-,-
CATSGGPTRDNSNQPQHF,TGTGCCACCAGCGGGGGGCCAACTCGAGATAATAGCAATCAGCCCCAGCATTTT,TRBJ1-5,TRBV24-1,-,-
CSCQGTGELFF,TGCAGCTGCCAGGGGACCGGGGAGCTGTTTTTT,TRBJ2-2,TRBV29-1,-,-
CASRVSSYNEQFF,TGTGCCAGCCGAGTTAGCTCCTACAATGAGCAGTTCTTC,TRBJ2-1,TRBV12-3/TRBV12-4,-,once
CASRPTDKPYTEAFF,TGTGCCAGTAGACCTACCGACAAGCCCTACACTGAAGCTTTCTTT,TRBJ1-1,TRBV19,-,-
CASSPPGTSSYEQYF,TGTGCCAGTAGTCCGCCCGGGACTAGCAGTTACGAGCAGTACTTC,TRBJ2-7,TRBV19,TRBD2,-
CASSLGTSAHEQFF,TGTGCCAGCAGCTTAGGCACTAGTGCACATGAGCAGTTCTTC,TRBJ2-1,TRBV7-2,-,-
CASSVSEYDGYTF,TGTGCCAGCAGTGTTTCGGAGTATGACGGCTACACCTTC,TRBJ1-2,TRBV2,-,-
CASGYGGGTSPLHF,TGTGCCAGTGGGTACGGGGGAGGGACTTCACCCCTCCACTTT,TRBJ1-6,TRBV19,-,-
CASSLRRDTGELFF,TGTGCCAGCAGCTTGAGGAGGGACACCGGGGAGCTGTTTTTT,TRBJ2-2,TRBV7-2,-,-
CASSPWRRNNSPLHF,TGTGCCAGCAGTCCCTGGCGGAGGAATAATTCACCCCTCCACTTT,TRBJ1-6,TRBV28,-,-
CASSLGGRHEQFF,TGTGCCAGCAGCTTAGGCGGGAGACACGAGCAGTTCTTC,TRBJ2-1,TRBV11-2,TRBD2,-
CASARGISRVDTQYF,TGTGCCAGCGCCCGGGGGATATCCAGGGTAGATACGCAGTATTTT,TRBJ2-3,TRBV27,-,-
CASSSTLGRQETQYF,TGTGCCAGCAGCTCCACACTAGGAAGGCAAGAGACCCAGTACTTC,TRBJ2-5,TRBV7-8,-,-
CASSQGVNTEAFF,TGTGCCAGCTCACAAGGGGTGAACACTGAAGCTTTCTTT,TRBJ1-1,TRBV18,-,-
CASSGQGRTYEQYF,TGTGCCAGCAGCGGACAAGGAAGGACGTACGAGCAGTACTTC,TRBJ2-7,TRBV6-2/TRBV6-3,-,-
CASSPAGGGRTEAFF,TGTGCCAGCAGTCCGGCCGGCGGGGGGCGAACTGAAGCTTTCTTT,TRBJ1-1,TRBV28,-,-
CASGLSVNQPQHF,TGTGCTAGTGGTTTGTCGGTTAATCAGCCCCAGCATTTT,TRBJ1-5,TRBV12-5,-,once
CSGGDRGASYEQYF,TGCAGCGGTGGGGACAGGGGGGCCTCATACGAGCAGTACTTC,TRBJ2-7,TRBV29-1,TRBD1,few
CASSHRIAGIHDTGELFF,TGTGCCAGCAGCCACCGAATAGCGGGGATCCATGACACCGGGGAGCTGTTTTTT,TRBJ2-2,TRBV4-2,TRBD2,-
CAWSGSSSGNTIYF,TGTGCCTGGAGCGGGTCGAGCTCTGGAAACACCATATATTTT,TRBJ1-3,TRBV30,-,once
CASSDLRDRGRRVEGYTF,TGTGCCAGCAGTGATCTTCGGGACAGGGGGCGCAGGGTGGAGGGCTACACCTTC,TRBJ1-2,TRBV25-1,TRBD1,-
CASSRDSYEQYF,TGTGCCAGTTCCAGGGATTCCTACGAGCAGTACTTC,TRBJ2-7,TRBV25-1,-,-
CASSGDRGREKLFF,TGTGCCAGCAGTGGGGACAGGGGGCGAGAAAAACTGTTTTTT,TRBJ1-4,TRBV2,TRBD1,few
CASSLSDRELGGYTF,TGTGCCAGCAGTTTGAGTGACAGGGAGTTGGGTGGCTACACCTTC,TRBJ1-2,TRBV28,TRBD1,-
CASSQEVRGTEAFF,TGCGCCAGCAGCCAAGAAGTAAGGGGCACTGAAGCTTTCTTT,TRBJ1-1,TRBV4-1,-,-
CASSLRQGMHTEAFF,TGTGCCAGCAGTCTGAGACAGGGGATGCACACTGAAGCTTTCTTT,TRBJ1-1,TRBV27,TRBD1,-
CASSSTGTSSKTQYF,TGCGCCAGCAGCTCCACCGGGACATCCAGTAAGACCCAGTACTTC,TRBJ2-5,TRBV5-1,-,-
CASSGAGARNEKLFF,TGTGCCAGCAGTGGGGCGGGGGCGCGGAATGAAAAACTGTTTTTT,TRBJ1-4,TRBV28,-,-
CASSLRTSGNNEQFF,TGTGCCAGCAGCCTCCGTACTAGCGGGAACAATGAGCAGTTCTTC,TRBJ2-1,TRBV9,TRBD2,-
CASRKDRDDSPLHF,TGTGCCAGCAGAAAGGACAGGGATGATTCACCCCTCCACTTT,TRBJ1-6,TRBV2,TRBD1,-
CASSFGPYEQYF,TGTGCCAGCAGCTTTGGGCCTTACGAGCAGTACTTC,TRBJ2-7,TRBV5-5,-,few
CASSPTGTGVQNSPLHF,TGTGCCAGCAGCCCTACCGGGACAGGGGTTCAGAATTCACCCCTCCACTTT,TRBJ1-6,TRBV7-2,TRBD1,-
CASEYTGTNLGEQFF,TGTGCCAGCGAATACACCGGGACTAATCTCGGTGAGCAGTTCTTC,TRBJ2-1,TRBV6-1,TRBD2,-
CASSTSGKGGELFF,TGTGCCAGCTCCACTAGCGGGAAAGGCGGGGAGCTGTTTTTT,TRBJ2-2,TRBV18,TRBD2,once
CASSLPYSNTEKEQYF,TGCGCCAGCAGCTTGCCCTACAGCAACACCGAAAAAGAGCAGTACTTC,TRBJ2-7,TRBV5-1,-,-
CASSFPVPGAEAFF,TGTGCCAGCAGTTTCCCCGTGCCGGGGGCTGAAGCTTTCTTT,TRBJ1-1,TRBV27,-,-
CASSVGKGQFQPQHF,TGTGCCAGCAGTGTCGGAAAAGGACAGTTTCAGCCCCAGCATTTT,TRBJ1-5,TRBV6-4,-,-
CASSLTGRAGEGGYTF,TGTGCCAGCAGCTTAACGGGTCGCGCGGGGGAGGGTGGCTACACCTTC,TRBJ1-2,TRBV7-3,-,once
CAISESGGSGNTIYF,TGTGCCATCAGTGAGTCGGGGGGATCTGGAAACACCATATATTTT,TRBJ1-3,TRBV10-3,-,-
CASRRPGQGATEAFF,TGTGCCAGCAGACGACCGGGACAGGGGGCCACTGAAGCTTTCTTT,TRBJ1-1,TRBV11-1,TRBD1,-
CASSSEGQGNYGYTF,TGTGCCAGCAGTTCGGAGGGACAGGGGAACTATGGCTACACCTTC,TRBJ1-2,TRBV27,TRBD1,-
CASSVRQAGPETQYF,TGTGCCAGCAGCGTCAGACAGGCCGGTCCAGAGACCCAGTACTTC,TRBJ2-5,TRBV13,-,-
CASSLWGGSYEQYF,TGTGCCAGCAGTTTATGGGGGGGCTCCTACGAGCAGTACTTC,TRBJ2-7,TRBV28,-,-
CASSSSNFAEAFF,TGTGCCAGCAGCTCTAGTAATTTCGCTGAAGCTTTCTTT,TRBJ1-1,TRBV7-2,-,-